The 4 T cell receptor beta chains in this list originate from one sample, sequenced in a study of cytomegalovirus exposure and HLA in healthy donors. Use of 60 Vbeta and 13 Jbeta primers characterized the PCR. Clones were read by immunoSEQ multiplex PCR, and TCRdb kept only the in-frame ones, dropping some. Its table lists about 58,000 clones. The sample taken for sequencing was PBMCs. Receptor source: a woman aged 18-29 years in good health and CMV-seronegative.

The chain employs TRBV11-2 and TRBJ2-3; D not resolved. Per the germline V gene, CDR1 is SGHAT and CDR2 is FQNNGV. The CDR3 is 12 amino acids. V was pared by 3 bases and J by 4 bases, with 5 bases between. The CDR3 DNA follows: TGTGCCAGCAGCTTGCCAGCAGATACGCAGTATTTT. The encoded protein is CASSLPADTQYF.

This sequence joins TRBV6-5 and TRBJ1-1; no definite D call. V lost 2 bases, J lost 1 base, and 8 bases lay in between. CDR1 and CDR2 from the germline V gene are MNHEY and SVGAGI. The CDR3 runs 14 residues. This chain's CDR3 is CASSYKSTNTEAFF. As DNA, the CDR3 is TGTGCCAGCAGTTACAAGTCTACGAACACTGAAGCTTTCTTT.

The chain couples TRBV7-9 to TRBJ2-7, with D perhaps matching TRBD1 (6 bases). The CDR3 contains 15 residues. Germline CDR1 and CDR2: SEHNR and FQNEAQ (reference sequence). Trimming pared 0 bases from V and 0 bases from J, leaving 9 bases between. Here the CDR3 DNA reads TGTGCCAGCAGCTTAGCCTTGGACAGCTCCTACGAGCAGTACTTC. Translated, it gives CASSLALDSSYEQYF.

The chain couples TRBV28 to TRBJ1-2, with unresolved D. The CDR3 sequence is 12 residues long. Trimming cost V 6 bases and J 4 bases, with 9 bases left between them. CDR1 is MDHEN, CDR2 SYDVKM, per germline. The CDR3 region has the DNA TGTGCCAGCAGACAGACCCCCTATGGCTACACCTTC. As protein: CASRQTPYGYTF.